This T cell receptor beta chain was recovered during a study of T cells after yellow fever vaccination (dated by TCRdb to between 2019 and 2020). Study-level background: The SMART-Seq v4 Ultra Low Input RNA kit was used to prepare libraries from fractions with low cell numbers. To follow T-cell clones before and after both primary and booster YFV17D yellow fever vaccination, bulk TCR alpha and beta repertoires underwent longitudinal sequencing. Two healthy male donors made up the cohort, one aged 18 to 29 years and the other aged 30 to 39 years. Blood was collected at multiple timepoints before and after primary and secondary immunization, and bulk PBMC replicates and cell subsets were isolated. Results the study describes overall, beyond this receptor: Computational filtering was required because FACS-sorted repertoires could contain abundant contaminating clonotypes from the bulk population. The study included only two donors, which limits how far the findings can be generalized. A small share of clonotypes was detected in both CD4 and CD8 compartments, with the overlap likely arising from convergent recombination. The secondary T-cell response was found to be weaker but faster than the primary response, with a peak reached on day 5 rather than on day 15. Most clones expanded after primary vaccination (approximately 96% of CD4 and 88% of CD8) were re-detected after the booster, suggesting that broad memory maintenance occurred.

Sequencer: Illumina NovaSeq 6000. TCR cDNA was synthesized by 5'RACE template switching, through which a universal primer site and unique molecular identifiers were introduced. cDNA synthesis was primed from both the TCR alpha and TCR beta constant segments. Library amplification involved two PCR steps, and the second step added sample barcodes and sequencing adapters. Sequencing of libraries was performed on Illumina HiSeq 2500 (2x100 bp) or NovaSeq (2x150 bp). In the source study's methods: Reads were demultiplexed and collapsed into UMI consensus sequences with MIGEC, and V(D)J alignment was performed with MiXCR. Vaccine-responding clonotypes were identified with edgeR using replicate PBMC samples, with FDR below 0.01 and a log2 fold change above 5 up to day 15 being required. Each bulk clonotype received a CD4 or CD8 identity based on whether the sequenced CD4 or CD8 repertoire contained that clonotype at higher abundance. Clones were called with MiXCR by TCRdb after fastp trimmed the public reads at Q25, and only in-frame beta chains were retained. Entries that share a CDR3 protein sequence are merged under the most common genes and DNA. TCRdb, not the original authors, processed these V and J calls. The sample table contains about 340,000 distinct CDR3 sequences; only one count was recorded for about an eighth of them. In total, the top ten clones hold 2.5% to 4% of the sample.

This specimen's treatment or condition label, per the study, means: live attenuated yellow fever vaccine strain. A standard Ficoll-Paque protocol was used to isolate PBMCs from peripheral blood. Dynabeads CD4 and CD8 positive selection kits were used to isolate CD4 and CD8 T-cell fractions. RNA was extracted with TriZol from bulk PBMCs, CD4 and CD8 fractions, and dextramer-positive and dextramer-negative fractions. This clonotype was seen ten or more times. No antigen is known for it. The input lacks base qualities; no much larger clone sits a single base away. Reading the germline V gene gives CDR1 SGHRS and CDR2 YFSETQ. The CDR3 holds 15 amino acids from the cysteine to the phenylalanine. This entry keeps only the CDR3 DNA: 45 bases, framed from base 1. V ends up 4 bases short and J 10 bases short, with an unmatched junction base count of 9.

The receptor was isolated from a man aged 18 to 35 who received the YFV17D yellow fever vaccine. This specimen consisted of CD4+ T cells sorted from PBMCs, obtained 15 days after the yellow fever booster vaccination. The chain is made from TRBV5-1 and TRBJ1-6; the central 9 bases match TRBD1. The CDR3 loop reads CASSPGGQGWSPLHF. The nucleotide sequence reads TGCGCCAGCAGCCCCGGGGGACAGGGTTGGTCACCCCTCCACTTT.